This T cell receptor (beta chain) was recorded in a study of cytomegalovirus exposure and HLA in healthy donors. Whole-study findings and limits: Researchers counted approximately 160 TCR beta chains as cytomegalovirus-associated. Rare TCR sequences dominated, though some public TCRs recurred in many donors.

Among the approximately 130 subjects of the validation cohort, separate from the roughly 730-subject first cohort, were the donors. Sequencing used immunoSEQ multiplex PCR; TCRdb keeps in-frame clones, though not all of them. The sample contains tens of thousands of clones, roughly 94% of which appear only once. Comment on this clone: Its antigen is undetermined.

V was trimmed by 2 bases and J by 1 base, leaving 17 bases between them. The CDR3 totals 17 residues. CDR1 is WNHNN, CDR2 SYGVQD, per germline (reference sequence). The chain joins TRBV10-1 to TRBJ2-5; D possibly corresponds to TRBD2 (6 bases). The receptor was derived from a man in his late teens or twenties in good health and CMV-seropositive. Sequencing input: PBMCs. CDR3 nucleotide sequence: TGCGCCAGCAGTGAGGGACTAACAACTACTCCCCAAGAGACCCAGTACTTC. Amino acid sequence: CASSEGLTTTPQETQYF.